This TCR beta chain stems from a study of blood T cell repertoires in COVID-19. Produced via immunoSEQ multiplex PCR; TCRdb's table is partial and in-frame only. The table shows about 500,000 clones, with around nine tenths occurring only once. With respect to this clone: The same CDR3 is also encoded by other DNA sequences in this sample.

The CDR3 length is 14 residues. Germline V gene lookup returns CDR1 SEHNR and CDR2 FQNEAQ (reference sequence). Trimming took 5 bases from V and 5 from J; bases not matched to a gene: 6. The chain links TRBV7-9 to TRBJ2-7; 10 nucleotides line up with TRBD1. Sequenced: peripheral blood. The origin of this receptor is a woman aged 45-65 years with COVID-19, enrolled during active disease. The CDR3 DNA is TGTGCCAGCAGCCTGGCCGGGACAGGGGACGAGCAGTACTTC. This gives the protein CASSLAGTGDEQYF.